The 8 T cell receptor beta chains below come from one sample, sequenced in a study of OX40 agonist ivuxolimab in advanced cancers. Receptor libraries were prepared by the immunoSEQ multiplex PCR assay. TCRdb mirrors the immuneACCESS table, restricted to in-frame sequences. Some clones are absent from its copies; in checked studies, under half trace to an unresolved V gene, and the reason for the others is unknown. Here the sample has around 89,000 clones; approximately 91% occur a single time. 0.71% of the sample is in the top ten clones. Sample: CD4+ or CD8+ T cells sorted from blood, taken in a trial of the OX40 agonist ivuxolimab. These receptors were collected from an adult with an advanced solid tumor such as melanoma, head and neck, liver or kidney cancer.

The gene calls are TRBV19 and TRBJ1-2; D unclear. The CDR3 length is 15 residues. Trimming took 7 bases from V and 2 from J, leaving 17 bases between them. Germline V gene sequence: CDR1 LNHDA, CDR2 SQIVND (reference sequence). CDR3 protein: CASIEWGNSNYGYTF. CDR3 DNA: TGTGCCAGTATCGAATGGGGAAACTCGAACTATGGCTACACCTTC.

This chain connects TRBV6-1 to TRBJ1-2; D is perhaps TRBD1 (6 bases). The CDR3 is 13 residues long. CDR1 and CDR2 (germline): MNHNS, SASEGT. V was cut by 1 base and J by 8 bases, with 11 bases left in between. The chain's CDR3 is CASSEDREGGYTF. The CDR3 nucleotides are TGTGCCAGCAGTGAAGACAGGGAGGGCGGCTACACCTTC.

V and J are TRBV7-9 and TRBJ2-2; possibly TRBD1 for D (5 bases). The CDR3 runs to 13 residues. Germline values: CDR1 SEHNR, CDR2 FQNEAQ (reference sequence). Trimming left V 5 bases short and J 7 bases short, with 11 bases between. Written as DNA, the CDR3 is TGTGCCAGCAGCCCCAGGGTTCACGGGGAGCTGTTTTTT. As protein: CASSPRVHGELFF.

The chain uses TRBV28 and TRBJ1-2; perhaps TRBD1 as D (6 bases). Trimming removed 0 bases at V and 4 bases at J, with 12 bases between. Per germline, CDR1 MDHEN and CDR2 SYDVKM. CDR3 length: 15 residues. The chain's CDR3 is CASSLWTGSAYGYTF. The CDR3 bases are TGTGCCAGCAGTTTATGGACAGGTAGTGCCTATGGCTACACCTTC.

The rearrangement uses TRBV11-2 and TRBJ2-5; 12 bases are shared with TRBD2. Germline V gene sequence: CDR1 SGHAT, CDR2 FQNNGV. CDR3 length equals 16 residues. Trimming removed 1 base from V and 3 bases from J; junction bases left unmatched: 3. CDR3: CASSLVGLAGKETQYF. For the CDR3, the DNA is TGTGCCAGCAGCTTAGTGGGACTAGCGGGCAAAGAGACCCAGTACTTC.

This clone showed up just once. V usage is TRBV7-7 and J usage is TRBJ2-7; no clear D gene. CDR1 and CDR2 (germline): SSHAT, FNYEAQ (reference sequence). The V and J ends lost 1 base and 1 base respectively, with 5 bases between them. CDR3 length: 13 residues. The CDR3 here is CASSLGDSYEQYF. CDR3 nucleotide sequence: TGTGCCAGCAGCTTAGGGGATTCCTACGAGCAGTACTTC.

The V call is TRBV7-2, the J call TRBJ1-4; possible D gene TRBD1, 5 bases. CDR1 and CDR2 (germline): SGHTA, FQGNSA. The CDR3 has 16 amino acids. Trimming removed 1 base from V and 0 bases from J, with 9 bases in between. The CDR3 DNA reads TGTGCCAGCAGCTTAGGGGGCAGTTCAACTAATGAAAAACTGTTTTTT. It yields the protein CASSLGGSSTNEKLFF.

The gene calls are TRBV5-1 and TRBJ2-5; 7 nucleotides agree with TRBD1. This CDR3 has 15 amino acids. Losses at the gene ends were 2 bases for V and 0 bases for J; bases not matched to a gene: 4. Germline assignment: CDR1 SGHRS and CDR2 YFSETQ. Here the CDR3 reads CASSLSGTDQETQYF. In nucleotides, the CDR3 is TGCGCCAGCAGCTTATCCGGGACAGACCAAGAGACCCAGTACTTC.